Shown below are 26 T cell receptor beta chains from a single sample sequenced in a study of PD-1 blockade in classical Hodgkin lymphoma. TCRdb's copy holds only in-frame clones and misses some; the assay was immunoSEQ multiplex PCR. The sample holds roughly 17,000 clones, around four fifths seen once. The time point was: cycle 4 day 1 (C4D1), after about 6 weeks of nivolumab. All patients experienced relapse after autologous stem cell transplantation, and brentuximab vedotin exposure was variable. This specimen consisted of peripheral blood mononuclear cells (PBMCs), obtained before the fourth cycle of nivolumab. The receptors originated from a human donor with classical Hodgkin lymphoma.

The genes are TRBV29-1 and TRBJ2-3, with a possible D match to TRBD2 (7 bases). Germline loops: CDR1 SQVTM, CDR2 ANQGSEA. The CDR3 sequence is 15 residues long. Deletions cut 8 bases from V and 4 bases from J, with 22 bases between. The CDR3, as DNA: TGCAGCATCCTTCGGAGGGGGGGCTCCTCAGATACGCAGTATTTT. Encoded protein: CSILRRGGSSDTQYF.

The chain recombines TRBV14 with TRBJ1-6; D not resolved. The CDR3 spans 16 residues. Trimming removed 1 base from V and 9 bases from J, with 16 bases in between. The germline V gene encodes CDR1 SGHDN and CDR2 FVKESK. This CDR3 reads CASSQVPPTWGSPLHF. DNA of the CDR3: TGTGCCAGCAGCCAAGTACCCCCTACGTGGGGTTCACCCCTCCACTTT.

V and J are TRBV30 and TRBJ2-3, with no clear D. V was clipped by 2 bases and J by 0 bases, with 12 bases between them. This CDR3 has 15 amino acids. CDR1 GTSNPN and CDR2 SVGIG come from the germline V gene (reference sequence). The CDR3 nucleotides read TGTGCCTGGAGTATAACGTCGACAAGCACAGATACGCAGTATTTT. Translation gives CAWSITSTSTDTQYF. Variable domain in full (rest from reference TRBV30 and TRBJ2-3): SQTIHQWPATLVQPVGSPLSLECTVEGTSNPNLYWYRQAAGRGLQLLFYSVGIGQISSEVPQNLSASRPQDRQFILSSKKLLLSDSGFYLCAWSITSTSTDTQYFGPGTRLTVL.

The chain couples TRBV29-1 to TRBJ1-1; 7 bases align to TRBD1. The CDR3 has 13 amino acids. Germline V lookup: CDR1 SQVTM, CDR2 ANQGSEA. The trim removed 3 bases at V and 8 bases at J, leaving 9 bases unmatched. The chain's CDR3 is CSVDTTGTREAFF. The DNA of the CDR3 is TGCAGCGTTGATACGACAGGGACGAGGGAAGCTTTCTTT.

J is TRBJ1-6 and V is TRBV7-9; 7 bases match TRBD1. This CDR3 is built from 15 residues. V trimming: 5 bases; J trimming: 7 bases; junction bases outside the gene matches: 8. Germline CDR1 is SEHNR and CDR2 is FQNEAQ (reference sequence). The CDR3 protein is CASSVGGDRNSPLHF. As DNA, the CDR3 is TGTGCCAGCAGCGTGGGCGGGGACAGAAATTCACCCCTCCACTTT. Filled out from reference TRBV7-9 and TRBJ1-6, the complete variable domain reads DTGVSQNPRHKITKRGQNVTFRCDPISEHNRLYWYRQTLGQGPEFLTYFQNEAQLEKSRLLSDRFSAERPKGSFSTLEIQRTEQGDSAMYLCASSVGGDRNSPLHFGNGTRLTVT.

The chain has TRBV5-1 and TRBJ1-3; 9 nucleotides align to TRBD1. There are 14 residues in the CDR3. Germline CDR1 and CDR2: SGHRS and YFSETQ. V gave up 4 bases and J gave up 3 bases; unmatched junction bases: 2. CDR3 sequence (DNA): TGCGCCAGCAGCCAGGGACAGGGTGGAAACACCATATATTTT. Amino acids: CASSQGQGGNTIYF.

The chain carries TRBV7-8 and TRBJ1-4; a possible D gene is TRBD1 (6 bases). Trimming removed 0 bases from V and 8 bases from J, with 13 bases in between. The CDR3 totals 15 residues. Germline values: CDR1 SGHVS, CDR2 FQNEAQ. The chain's CDR3 is CASSLALGGREKLFF. The CDR3 DNA reads TGTGCCAGCAGCTTAGCGCTGGGGGGCCGGGAAAAACTGTTTTTT.

The chain couples TRBV27 to TRBJ1-2; TRBD1 agrees at 7 bases. Per germline, CDR1 MNHEY and CDR2 SMNVEV (reference sequence). The CDR3 is 13 residues long. J lost 7 bases, V lost 2 bases, and 4 bases had no gene match. The CDR3, as DNA: TGTGCCAGCAGTTTAGGGCAGGGGGGTGGCTACACCTTC. Translation gives CASSLGQGGGYTF.

The chain joins TRBV14 to TRBJ2-5; the D gene is possibly TRBD1 (5 bases). Germline CDR1 is SGHDN and CDR2 is FVKESK. The CDR3 has 13 residues. Between the trimmed V and J ends, which lost 4 bases and 5 bases, there was a span of 11 bases. The CDR3 bases are TGTGCCAGCAGCCTCCGTGGGGCGGAGACCCAGTACTTC. This sequence encodes CASSLRGAETQYF.

The V and J genes are TRBV5-5 and TRBJ1-5, with TRBD1 matching 10 bases. With V trimmed by 0 bases and J by 12 bases, 6 bases remained unmatched. The germline V gene encodes CDR1 SGHKS and CDR2 YYEKEE (reference sequence). The CDR3 length is 14 residues. This CDR3 is CASSLGTGGMGQHF. The CDR3 DNA sequence: TGTGCCAGCAGCTTGGGGACAGGGGGTATGGGCCAGCATTTT. Supplemented by reference TRBV5-5 and TRBJ1-5, the full variable domain reads DAGVTQSPTHLIKTRGQQVTLRCSPISGHKSVSWYQQVLGQGPQFIFQYYEKEERGRGNFPDRFSARQFPNYSSELNVNALLLGDSALYLCASSLGTGGMGQHFGDGTRLSIL.

J is TRBJ1-1 and V is TRBV11-2; a weak D match, TRBD1 (5 bases). From germline, CDR1 is SGHAT and CDR2 FQNNGV. With 4 bases removed from V and 5 bases from J, the gap between germline ends came to 20 bases. The CDR3 sequence is 16 residues long. For the CDR3, the DNA is TGTGCCAGCAGCTGGGGGGGGTCGGTAATGAGGACTGAAGCTTTCTTT. Amino acids: CASSWGGSVMRTEAFF. Full variable domain (outside the CDR3, taken from reference TRBV11-2 and TRBJ1-1): EAGVAQSPRYKIIEKRQSVAFWCNPISGHATLYWYQQILGQGPKLLIQFQNNGVVDDSQLPKDRFSAERLKGVDSTLKIQPAKLEDSAVYLCASSWGGSVMRTEAFFGQGTRLTVV.

J is TRBJ2-6 and V is TRBV5-1, with D hard to call. Trimming cost V 5 bases and J 0 bases, with 6 bases left between them. CDR1 SGHRS and CDR2 YFSETQ come from the germline V gene. The CDR3 has 14 residues. CDR3 nucleotides: TGCGCCAGCAGATCTACCTCTGGGGCCAACGTCCTGACTTTC. It is translated as CASRSTSGANVLTF. Full variable domain (missing parts from reference TRBV5-1 and TRBJ2-6): KAGVTQTPRYLIKTRGQQVTLSCSPISGHRSVSWYQQTPGQGLQFLFEYFSETQRNKGNFPGRFSGRQFSNSRSEMNVSTLELGDSALYLCASRSTSGANVLTFGAGSRLTVL.

The DNA of the CDR3 is TGTGCCAGCAGTGAAGCTATGGGGTTGAACACTGAAGCTTTCTTT. Residues: CASSEAMGLNTEAFF. The rearrangement joins TRBV6-1 to TRBJ1-1; no firm D call. The CDR3 totals 15 residues. Germline V gene lookup returns CDR1 MNHNS and CDR2 SASEGT. Between the trimmed V and J ends, which lost 0 bases and 0 bases, there was a span of 8 bases.

The gene calls are TRBV5-5 and TRBJ2-2, with 9 bases identical to TRBD1. This CDR3 is built from 15 residues. Germline CDR1 is SGHKS and CDR2 is YYEKEE (reference sequence). V dropped 6 bases and J dropped 4; count of bases not matched to a gene: 7. This chain's CDR3 is CASTEQGAITGELFF. The DNA of the CDR3 is TGTGCCAGCACAGAACAGGGGGCGATCACCGGGGAGCTGTTTTTT.

The V call is TRBV5-1, the J call TRBJ1-4; no clear D. The CDR3 is 15 residues long. From germline, CDR1 is SGHRS and CDR2 YFSETQ. Deletions cut 0 bases from V and 0 bases from J, with 6 bases between. CDR3 in DNA: TGCGCCAGCAGCTTGGGGGGTGCAACTAATGAAAAACTGTTTTTT. It codes for CASSLGGATNEKLFF.

This chain uses TRBV7-9 with TRBJ2-1; a possible D gene is TRBD1 (6 bases). Per germline, CDR1 SEHNR and CDR2 FQNEAQ (reference sequence). The CDR3 is 14 amino acids. Deletions cut 1 base from V and 7 bases from J, with 11 bases between. The CDR3: CASSLEGGRNEQFF. The CDR3 DNA follows: TGTGCCAGCAGCTTAGAAGGGGGTAGGAATGAGCAGTTCTTC.

The chain has TRBV5-1 and TRBJ2-2, with 8 bases identical to TRBD1. Unmatched junction bases numbered 2, after V lost 3 bases and J lost 1 base. There are 15 residues in the CDR3. Germline CDR1 reads SGHRS; CDR2 reads YFSETQ. The CDR3 region has the DNA TGCGCCAGCAGCTGGGACAGGAGGAACACCGGGGAGCTGTTTTTT. It encodes CASSWDRRNTGELFF.

The chain links TRBV10-3 to TRBJ1-2; 11 bases match TRBD1. The CDR3 covers 16 residues. Germline V gene lookup returns CDR1 ENHRY and CDR2 SYGVKD. The J segment lost 8 bases and the V segment lost 7 bases, leaving 15 bases of the junction unmatched. The CDR3 here is CAINPLGQGEWKGYTF. The CDR3 nucleotides are TGTGCCATCAACCCCCTGGGACAGGGGGAATGGAAAGGCTACACCTTC.

In its sample, this clone was seen a few times. The chain links TRBV5-1 to TRBJ2-2, with D possibly called TRBD1 or TRBD2 (5 bases each). V was trimmed by 5 bases and J by 6 bases, leaving 14 bases between them. From germline, CDR1 is SGHRS and CDR2 YFSETQ. This CDR3 comprises 14 residues. Here the CDR3 reads CASRASGTPGELFF. The CDR3 bases are TGCGCCAGCAGGGCGAGTGGGACCCCCGGGGAGCTGTTTTTT. The variable domain in full, with the rest retrieved from reference TRBV5-1 and TRBJ2-2, is KAGVTQTPRYLIKTRGQQVTLSCSPISGHRSVSWYQQTPGQGLQFLFEYFSETQRNKGNFPGRFSGRQFSNSRSEMNVSTLELGDSALYLCASRASGTPGELFFGEGSRLTVL.

The chain recombines TRBV7-8 with TRBJ1-5; weak D call: TRBD1 (5 bases). CDR3 length: 16 amino acids. The germline V gene encodes CDR1 SGHVS and CDR2 FQNEAQ. Deletions cut 2 bases from V and 1 base from J, with 12 bases between. CDR3 protein: CASSLNIGTSNQPQHF. CDR3 DNA sequence: TGTGCCAGCAGCTTAAATATCGGGACCAGCAATCAGCCCCAGCATTTT.

This rearrangement joins TRBV4-1 to TRBJ2-7; tentatively, D is TRBD2 (6 bases). Germline V gives CDR1 MGHRA, CDR2 YSYEKL. Trimming removed 6 bases from V and 7 bases from J, with 28 bases in between. The CDR3 loop spans 17 amino acids. CDR3 nucleotide sequence: TGCGCCAGCAGGGGGACTGAAATCCAAAATCATGGGGGGGAGCAGTACTTC. It is translated as CASRGTEIQNHGGEQYF.

In nucleotides, the CDR3 is TGTGCCAGTCATCAGGGGGGCAATCAGCCCCAGCATTTT. Translation gives CASHQGGNQPQHF. The chain employs TRBV6-5 and TRBJ1-5; 7 bases match TRBD1. V was clipped by 9 bases and J by 2 bases; unmatched bases: 4. Germline V CDR1 and CDR2: MNHEY, SVGAGI. CDR3 length equals 13 residues.

This clone showed up just a few times. The chain employs TRBV5-1 and TRBJ2-1, with D maybe TRBD1 (6 bases). The ends were cut back, 0 bases at V and 3 bases at J, with 10 bases in the middle. Germline lookup yields CDR1 SGHRS and CDR2 YFSETQ. This CDR3 region has 15 residues. The CDR3 loop reads CASSLAATGYNEQFF. In DNA form, the CDR3 reads TGCGCCAGCAGCTTGGCCGCGACAGGCTACAATGAGCAGTTCTTC.

This chain uses TRBV18 with TRBJ2-5; 7 bases agree with TRBD2. The CDR3 contains 14 residues. V lost 3 bases and J lost 4; bases outside the gene matches: 5. The germline CDR1 and CDR2 sequences are KGHSH and LQKENI. The CDR3 sequence: CASSPRSGGETQYF. CDR3 nucleotide sequence: TGTGCCAGCTCACCGCGCTCGGGAGGAGAGACCCAGTACTTC.

This rearrangement joins TRBV28 to TRBJ2-1; 12 bases line up with TRBD2. Per germline, CDR1 MDHEN and CDR2 SYDVKM. The junction had 7 bases not matched to a gene; V was cut back by 5 bases and J by 2 bases. This CDR3 is built from 17 residues. CDR3 amino acids: CASSPILAGGPYNEQFF. The CDR3 DNA follows: TGTGCCAGCAGTCCGATTCTAGCGGGGGGGCCCTACAATGAGCAGTTCTTC.

This clone was observed a single time. The genes are TRBV6-6 and TRBJ1-3, with D unresolved. The V end lost 6 bases, the J end lost 0 bases, and 12 bases lay between the germline ends. Germline V gene data show CDR1 as MNHNY and CDR2 as SVGAGI (reference sequence). This CDR3 is built from 15 residues. The CDR3 is CASSPGPNSGNTIYF. The CDR3 bases are TGTGCCAGCAGCCCTGGGCCCAACTCTGGAAACACCATATATTTT.